This T cell receptor (beta chain) was obtained from a study of T cell responses to AZD1222 COVID-19 vaccine. General study findings and limits: Spike-specific TCR repertoires showed rising breadth and depth after two AZD1222 doses. Only a handful of AZD1222 recipients were seropositive at baseline.

This CDR3 spans 15 amino acids. CDR1 SQVTM and CDR2 ANQGSEA come from the germline V gene. V lost 0 bases and J lost 0, with 8 bases in between. Notes on this clone: Its cognate antigen is unknown.

The protocol was immunoSEQ multiplex PCR, while the TCRdb copy is restricted to in-frame clones and leaves out a portion. Among 120,000 to 150,000 clones listed, about 90% were seen once. The receptor was isolated from an adult in good health. The sequencing used peripheral blood, collected on day 0 of MenACWY control vaccination. The genes are TRBV29-1 and TRBJ1-4; D ambiguous. The CDR3 DNA sequence: TGCAGCGTTGAAGATCAAGGAGCAACTAATGAAAAACTGTTTTTT. Protein sequence: CSVEDQGATNEKLFF.